This T cell receptor (beta chain) was sequenced during a study of HIV-infected patients and healthy controls. All unsorted peripheral T cells were captured because whole blood was used without fractionation. The CDR3 extends over 13 amino acids. Germline lookup yields CDR1 PRHDT and CDR2 FYEKMQ (reference sequence). Between the trimmed V and J ends, which lost 3 bases and 1 base, there was a span of 7 bases. Alpha and beta constant-region primers primed reverse transcription of approximately 500 ng RNA. Separate chain-specific third strand synthesis with multiplexing indices produced the alpha and beta libraries. TCRdb ran MiXCR on the 5' RACE reads and lists one entry per CDR3 protein. The profile shows approximately 25,000 distinct CDR3 sequences, 7.5% to 10% of them singletons.

The rearrangement links TRBV13 to TRBJ2-7; no clear D gene. This clonotype originated in an adult in good health. The source material was blood. Here the CDR3 reads CASSFPGSYEQYF. The DNA of the CDR3 is TGTGCCAGCAGCTTTCCCGGATCCTACGAGCAGTACTTC.